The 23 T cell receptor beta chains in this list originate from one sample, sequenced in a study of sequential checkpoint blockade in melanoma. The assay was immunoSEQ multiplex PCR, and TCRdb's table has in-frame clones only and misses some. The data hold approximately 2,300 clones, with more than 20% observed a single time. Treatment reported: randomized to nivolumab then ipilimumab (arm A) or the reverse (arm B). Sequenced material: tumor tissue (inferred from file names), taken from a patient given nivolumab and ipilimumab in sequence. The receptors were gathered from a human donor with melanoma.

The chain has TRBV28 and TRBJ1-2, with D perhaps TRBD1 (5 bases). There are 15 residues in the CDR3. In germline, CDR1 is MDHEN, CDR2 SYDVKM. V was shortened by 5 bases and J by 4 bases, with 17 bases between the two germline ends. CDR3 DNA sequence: TGTGCCAGCAGTCCGGACGCCGGGGGGTTCTATGGCTACACCTTC. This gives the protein CASSPDAGGFYGYTF.

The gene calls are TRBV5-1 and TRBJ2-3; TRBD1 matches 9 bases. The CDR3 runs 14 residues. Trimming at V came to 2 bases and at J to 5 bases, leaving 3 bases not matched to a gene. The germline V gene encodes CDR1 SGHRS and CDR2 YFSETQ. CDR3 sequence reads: CASSLWTGEDTQYF. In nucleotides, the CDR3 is TGCGCCAGCAGCTTATGGACAGGGGAAGATACGCAGTATTTT.

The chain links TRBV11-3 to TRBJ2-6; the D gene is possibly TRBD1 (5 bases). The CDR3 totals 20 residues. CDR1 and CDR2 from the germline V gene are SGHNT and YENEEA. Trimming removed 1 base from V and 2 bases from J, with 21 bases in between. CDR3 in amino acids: CASSLVSVGRASPGANVLTF. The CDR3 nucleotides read TGTGCCAGCAGCTTAGTATCCGTCGGCAGGGCGAGCCCTGGGGCCAACGTCCTGACTTTC. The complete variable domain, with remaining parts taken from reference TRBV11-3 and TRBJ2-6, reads EAGVVQSPRYKIIEKKQPVAFWCNPISGHNTLYWYLQNLGQGPELLIRYENEEAVDDSQLPKDRFSAERLKGVDSTLKIQPAELGDSAVYLCASSLVSVGRASPGANVLTFGAGSRLTVL.

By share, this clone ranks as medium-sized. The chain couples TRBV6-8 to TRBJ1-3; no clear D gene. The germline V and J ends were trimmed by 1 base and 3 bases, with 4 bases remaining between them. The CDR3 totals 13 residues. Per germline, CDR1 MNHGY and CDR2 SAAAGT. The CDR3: CASSYLDGNTIYF. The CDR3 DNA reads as TGTGCCAGCAGTTACTTGGATGGAAACACCATATATTTT.

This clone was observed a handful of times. CDR3 residues: CASSIRQGGLKLFF. Here the CDR3 DNA reads TGTGCCAGCAGTATCAGACAGGGGGGTTTAAAACTGTTTTTT. This chain links TRBV28 with TRBJ1-4; 9 nucleotides line up with TRBD1. The germline V gene has CDR1 MDHEN and CDR2 SYDVKM. This CDR3 contains 14 residues. The junction had 8 bases not matched to a gene; V was cut back by 5 bases and J by 10 bases.

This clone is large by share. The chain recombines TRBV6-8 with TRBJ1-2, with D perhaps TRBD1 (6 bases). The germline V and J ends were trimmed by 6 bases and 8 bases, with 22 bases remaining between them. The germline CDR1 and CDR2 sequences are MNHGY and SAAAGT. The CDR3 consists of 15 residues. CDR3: CASRTGGLLVTGYTF. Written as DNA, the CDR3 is TGTGCCAGCAGGACGGGGGGCCTCCTGGTGACGGGCTACACCTTC.

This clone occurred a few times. CDR3 sequence: CASRGPRGRRETQYF. CDR3 sequence (DNA): TGTGCCAGCAGGGGACCTAGGGGGCGCAGGGAGACCCAGTACTTC. The rearrangement links TRBV6-8 to TRBJ2-5; 7 positions agree with TRBD1. CDR3 length: 15 amino acids. The germline V gene has CDR1 MNHGY and CDR2 SAAAGT. Unmatched junction bases numbered 12, after V lost 6 bases and J lost 5 bases.

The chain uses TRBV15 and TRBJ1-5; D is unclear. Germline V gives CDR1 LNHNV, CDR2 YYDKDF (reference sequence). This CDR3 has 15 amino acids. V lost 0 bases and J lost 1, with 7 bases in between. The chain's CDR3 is CATSRDKSSNQPQHF. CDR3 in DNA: TGTGCCACCAGCAGAGATAAAAGCAGCAATCAGCCCCAGCATTTT.

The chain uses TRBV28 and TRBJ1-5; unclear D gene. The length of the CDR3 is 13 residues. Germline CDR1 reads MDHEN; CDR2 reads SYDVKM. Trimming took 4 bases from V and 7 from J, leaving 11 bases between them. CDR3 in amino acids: CASSYQTRQPQHF. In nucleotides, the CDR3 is TGTGCCAGCAGTTACCAAACACGGCAGCCCCAGCATTTT.

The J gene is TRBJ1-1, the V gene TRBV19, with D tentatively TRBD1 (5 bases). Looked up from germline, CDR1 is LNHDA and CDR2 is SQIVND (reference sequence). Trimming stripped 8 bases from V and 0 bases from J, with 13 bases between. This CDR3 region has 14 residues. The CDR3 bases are TGTGCCAGTCGGGGCAGCCTAATGAACACTGAAGCTTTCTTT. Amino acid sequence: CASRGSLMNTEAFF.

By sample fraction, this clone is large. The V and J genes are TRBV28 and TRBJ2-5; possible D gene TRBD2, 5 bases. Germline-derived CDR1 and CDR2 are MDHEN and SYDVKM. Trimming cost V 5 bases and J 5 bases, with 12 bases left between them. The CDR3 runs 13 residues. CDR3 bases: TGTGCCAGCAGTCCCCCTAGCAGTGAGACCCAGTACTTC. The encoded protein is CASSPPSSETQYF.

The CDR3 protein is CASWSGVNQPQHF. The DNA of the CDR3 is TGTGCCAGCTGGTCAGGGGTTAATCAGCCCCAGCATTTT. The V gene is TRBV6-8, the J gene TRBJ1-5, with D possibly TRBD1 on 6 matching bases. The CDR3 is made up of 13 amino acids. Between the trimmed V and J ends, which lost 8 bases and 4 bases, there was a span of 12 bases. CDR1 MNHGY and CDR2 SAAAGT come from the germline V gene.

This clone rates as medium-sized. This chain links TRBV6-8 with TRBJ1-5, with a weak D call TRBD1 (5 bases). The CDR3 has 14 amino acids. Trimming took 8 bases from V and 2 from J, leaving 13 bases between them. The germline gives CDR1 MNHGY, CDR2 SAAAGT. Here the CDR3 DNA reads TGTGCCAGCGCGTCGGGACTTGGCAATCAGCCCCAGCATTTT. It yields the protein CASASGLGNQPQHF.

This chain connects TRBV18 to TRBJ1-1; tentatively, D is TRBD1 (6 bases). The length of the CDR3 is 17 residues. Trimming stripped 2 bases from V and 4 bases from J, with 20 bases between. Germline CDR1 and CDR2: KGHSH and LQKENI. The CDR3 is CASSPSAGANRGTEAFF. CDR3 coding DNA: TGTGCCAGCTCACCATCGGCAGGGGCTAACCGGGGCACTGAAGCTTTCTTT.

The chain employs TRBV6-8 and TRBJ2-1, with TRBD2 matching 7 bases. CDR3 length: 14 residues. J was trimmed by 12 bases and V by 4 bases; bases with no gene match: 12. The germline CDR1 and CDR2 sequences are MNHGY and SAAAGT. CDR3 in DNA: TGTGCCAGCAGTTTAGCTAGCGGCTTCATTTGGCAGTTCTTC. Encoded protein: CASSLASGFIWQFF.

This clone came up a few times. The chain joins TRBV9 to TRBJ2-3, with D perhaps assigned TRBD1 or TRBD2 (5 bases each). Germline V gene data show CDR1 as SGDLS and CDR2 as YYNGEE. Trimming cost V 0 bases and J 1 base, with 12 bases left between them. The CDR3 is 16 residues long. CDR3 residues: CASSVVDGDRTDTQYF. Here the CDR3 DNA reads TGTGCCAGCAGCGTAGTGGACGGGGACCGCACAGATACGCAGTATTTT. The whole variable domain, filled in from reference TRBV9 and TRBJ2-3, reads DSGVTQTPKHLITATGQRVTLRCSPRSGDLSVYWYQQSLDQGLQFLIQYYNGEERAKGNILERFSAQQFPDLHSELNLSSLELGDSALYFCASSVVDGDRTDTQYFGPGTRLTVL.

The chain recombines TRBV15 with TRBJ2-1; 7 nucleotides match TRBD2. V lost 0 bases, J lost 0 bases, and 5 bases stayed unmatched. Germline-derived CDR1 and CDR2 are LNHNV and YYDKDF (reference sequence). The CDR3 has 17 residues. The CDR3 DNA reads TGTGCCACCAGCAGAGATAGGCGGGGGAGCTCCTACAATGAGCAGTTCTTC. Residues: CATSRDRRGSSYNEQFF. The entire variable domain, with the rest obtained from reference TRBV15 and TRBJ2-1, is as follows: DAMVIQNPRYQVTQFGKPVTLSCSQTLNHNVMYWYQQKSSQAPKLLFHYYDKDFNNEADTPDNFQSRRPNTSFCFLDIRSPGLGDTAMYLCATSRDRRGSSYNEQFFGPGTRLTVL.

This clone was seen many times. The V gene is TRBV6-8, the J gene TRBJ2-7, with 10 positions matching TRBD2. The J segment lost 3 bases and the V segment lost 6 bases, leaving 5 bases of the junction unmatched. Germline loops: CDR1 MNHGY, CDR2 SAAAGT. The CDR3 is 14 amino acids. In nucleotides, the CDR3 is TGTGCCAGCAGCCGAGCGGGAGGGGTCTACGAGCAGTACTTC. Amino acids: CASSRAGGVYEQYF.

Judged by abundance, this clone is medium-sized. This chain's CDR3 is CASSFLGASGLYEQYF. DNA of the CDR3: TGTGCCAGCAGTTTCCTGGGTGCTAGCGGGCTCTACGAGCAGTACTTC. V usage is TRBV28 and J usage is TRBJ2-7, with 8 bases matching TRBD2. CDR3 length: 16 residues. V dropped 3 bases and J dropped 3; count of bases not matched to a gene: 10. Per germline, CDR1 MDHEN and CDR2 SYDVKM.

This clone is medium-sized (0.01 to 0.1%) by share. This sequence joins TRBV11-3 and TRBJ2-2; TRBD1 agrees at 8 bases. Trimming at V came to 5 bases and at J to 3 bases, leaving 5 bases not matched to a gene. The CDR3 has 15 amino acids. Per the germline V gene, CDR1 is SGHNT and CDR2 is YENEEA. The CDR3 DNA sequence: TGTGCCAGCAGCGGACAGGGACAGCACACCGGGGAGCTGTTTTTT. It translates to CASSGQGQHTGELFF.

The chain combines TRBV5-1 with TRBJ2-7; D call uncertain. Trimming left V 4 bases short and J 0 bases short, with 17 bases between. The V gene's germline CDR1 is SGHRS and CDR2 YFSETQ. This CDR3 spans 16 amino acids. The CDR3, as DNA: TGCGCCAGCAGCCTTAAGGCGGACGGAATCTCCTACGAGCAGTACTTC. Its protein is CASSLKADGISYEQYF.

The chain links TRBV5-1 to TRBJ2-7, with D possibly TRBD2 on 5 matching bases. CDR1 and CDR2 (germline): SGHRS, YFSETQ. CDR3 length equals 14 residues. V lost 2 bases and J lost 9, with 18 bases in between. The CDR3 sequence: CASSLLGVGEGQYF. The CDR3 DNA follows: TGCGCCAGCAGCTTACTGGGTGTCGGGGAAGGGCAGTACTTC.

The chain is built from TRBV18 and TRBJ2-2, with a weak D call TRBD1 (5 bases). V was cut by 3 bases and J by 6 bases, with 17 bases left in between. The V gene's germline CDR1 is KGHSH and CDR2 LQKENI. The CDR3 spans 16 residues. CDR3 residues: CASSPTQVVRSGELFF. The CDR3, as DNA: TGTGCCAGCTCACCTACACAGGTGGTGCGGTCCGGGGAGCTGTTTTTT.